This TCR beta chain emerged from a study of graft-versus-host responses after intestinal transplantation. The overall study: Each of the recipients got a multivisceral, liver-intestinal, or isolated intestinal transplant.

V lost 3 bases and J lost 2; bases outside the gene matches: 3. The CDR3 runs to 14 residues. The V gene's germline CDR1 is SGHRS and CDR2 YFSETQ. TCRdb's copy holds only in-frame clones and misses some; the assay was immunoSEQ multiplex PCR. Of about 39,000 clones in the sample, over 90% were seen once. Study results and limitations: The highest levels of circulating GvH clones went along with early declines in HvG clones after transplant.

In this sample, this clone turned up once. What it recognizes is unknown. The chain combines TRBV5-1 with TRBJ1-2, with TRBD1 matching over 8 bases. The origin of this receptor is a human donor who was the organ donor for an intestinal transplant. The sequencing here drew on unstimulated CD8+ T cells sorted from spleen or lymph node cells, taken before transplant. As DNA, the CDR3 is TGCGCCAGCAGCTCCGGACAGGGAAACTATGGCTACACCTTC. This codes for CASSSGQGNYGYTF.